These 18 T cell receptor beta chains were sequenced from one sample in a study of blood T cell repertoires in COVID-19 (dated by TCRdb to the early 2020s). The receptor library was made with the immunoSEQ multiplex PCR assay. TCRdb retrieved this table from immuneACCESS and kept in-frame rearrangements only. Not all clones are present; in checked studies, unresolved V genes account for under half, and no reason is known for the remainder. The sample records some 270,000 clones, approximately 88% of which are singletons. Of the sample, 1.5% to 2% is held by the ten largest clones. The sample was PBMCs or T cells enriched from blood (not recorded which). The receptors were gathered from a woman aged 40 to 50 who had recovered from COVID-19.

The rearrangement uses TRBV10-3 and TRBJ1-2; 7 nucleotides line up with TRBD1. V trimming: 6 bases; J trimming: 1 base; junction bases outside the gene matches: 5. The CDR3 is 14 amino acids. Germline V gene lookup returns CDR1 ENHRY and CDR2 SYGVKD. The CDR3 region has the DNA TGTGCCATCAGAGCCGGGACAGTTAACTATGGCTACACCTTC. Protein: CAIRAGTVNYGYTF.

The chain uses TRBV7-6 and TRBJ2-7; 10 positions match TRBD1. Trimming cost V 5 bases and J 1 base; bases outside gene matches: 5. CDR3 length equals 15 residues. From germline, CDR1 is SGHVS and CDR2 FNYEAQ. The CDR3 nucleotides read TGTGCCAGCAGCACCTGGGACAGGGGTTCCTACGAGCAGTACTTC. Translated, it gives CASSTWDRGSYEQYF.

The rearrangement joins TRBV6-5 to TRBJ2-3; TRBD2 aligns across 9 bases. The CDR3 runs to 16 residues. Losses at the gene ends were 0 bases for V and 5 bases for J; bases not matched to a gene: 6. Per germline, CDR1 MNHEY and CDR2 SVGAGI. The CDR3 loop reads CASSYSNSGSGDTQYF. The DNA of the CDR3 is TGTGCCAGCAGTTACTCGAATAGCGGGAGTGGAGATACGCAGTATTTT.

This clone has only a few counts. In nucleotides, the CDR3 is TGTGCCAGCAGTGCTGGAGGGCGGGGCAATGAAAAACTGTTTTTT. It yields the protein CASSAGGRGNEKLFF. The chain recombines TRBV25-1 with TRBJ1-4, with a tentative D call TRBD1 (5 bases). The length of the CDR3 is 15 residues. V gave up 4 bases and J gave up 5 bases, with 14 bases separating them. Looked up from germline, CDR1 is MGHDK and CDR2 is SYGVNS.

V and J are TRBV30 and TRBJ1-6; 9 bases fit TRBD1. V was clipped by 7 bases and J by 9 bases; unmatched bases: 10. The germline V gene has CDR1 GTSNPN and CDR2 SVGIG (reference sequence). The CDR3 sequence is 14 residues long. This CDR3 reads CASQGDRELSPLHF. In nucleotides, the CDR3 is TGTGCCTCCCAGGGGGACAGGGAGCTTTCACCCCTCCACTTT.

The genes are TRBV4-1 and TRBJ2-2, with D possibly being TRBD2 (7 bases). This CDR3 region has 16 residues. Germline V lookup: CDR1 MGHRA, CDR2 YSYEKL. V dropped 5 bases and J dropped 6 bases, with 19 bases sitting between them. CDR3 loop: CASSGGAGFNPGELFF. As DNA, the CDR3 is TGCGCCAGCAGCGGGGGGGCAGGGTTTAATCCCGGGGAGCTGTTTTTT.

V is TRBV29-1 and J is TRBJ1-2; no clear D. This CDR3 spans 13 amino acids. CDR1 and CDR2 (germline): SQVTM, ANQGSEA. Deletions cut 6 bases from V and 0 bases from J, with 11 bases between. In nucleotides, the CDR3 is TGCAGCGTGACACCTGGTACTAACTATGGCTACACCTTC. This gives the protein CSVTPGTNYGYTF.

A few counts support this clone. J is TRBJ1-4 and V is TRBV7-8, with 10 bases lining up with TRBD1. The germline gives CDR1 SGHVS, CDR2 FQNEAQ. The CDR3 contains 18 residues. V trimming: 5 bases; J trimming: 2 bases; junction bases outside the gene matches: 11. The CDR3 protein is CASSPGQGRVGTNEKLFF. The CDR3 coding sequence is TGTGCCAGCAGCCCGGGACAGGGGCGGGTTGGGACTAATGAAAAACTGTTTTTT.

The gene calls are TRBV19 and TRBJ2-1; TRBD1 aligns across 10 bases. Per the germline V gene, CDR1 is LNHDA and CDR2 is SQIVND (reference sequence). CDR3 length: 14 residues. V was clipped by 6 bases and J by 10 bases; unmatched bases: 9. The CDR3 sequence: CASRTDRGGKEQFF. CDR3 nucleotides: TGTGCCAGTAGAACGGACAGGGGGGGGAAGGAGCAGTTCTTC.

J is TRBJ1-1 and V is TRBV19, with a tentative D call TRBD1 (6 bases). Trimming shortened V by 7 bases and J by 3 bases, and 24 bases separated the two germline ends. Germline lookup yields CDR1 LNHDA and CDR2 SQIVND (reference sequence). CDR3 length: 17 residues. This chain's CDR3 is CASTFLRGGSLHTEAFF. Written as DNA, the CDR3 is TGTGCCAGTACCTTCCTGCGAGGGGGTAGTCTTCACACTGAAGCTTTCTTT.

The chain has TRBV4-1 and TRBJ1-4; 10 bases match TRBD1. Germline lookup yields CDR1 MGHRA and CDR2 YSYEKL. CDR3 length equals 17 residues. With V trimmed by 4 bases and J by 6 bases, 11 bases remained unmatched. The CDR3 DNA follows: TGCGCCAGCAGCCGGGGACAGGGGACTTCATTTGATGAAAAACTGTTTTTT. Translation: CASSRGQGTSFDEKLFF.

CDR3 protein: CASSLGLSNTEAFF. For the CDR3, the DNA is TGTGCCAGCAGCCTGGGACTCTCGAACACTGAAGCTTTCTTT. The chain links TRBV11-1 to TRBJ1-1, with D tentatively TRBD1 (5 bases). Germline CDR1 reads SGHAT; CDR2 reads FQDESV (reference sequence). The V and J ends lost 5 bases and 1 base respectively, with 11 bases between them. The CDR3 is made up of 14 amino acids.

The chain uses TRBV18 and TRBJ2-7; D is perhaps TRBD2 (5 bases). The CDR3 contains 13 residues. Germline V gene lookup returns CDR1 KGHSH and CDR2 LQKENI. V lost 0 bases and J lost 7, with 10 bases in between. CDR3 in DNA: TGTGCCAGCTCACCACCCTCGAGGGATGAGCAGTACTTC. It is translated as CASSPPSRDEQYF.

This clone was counted only a few times. This chain connects TRBV19 to TRBJ1-4; D may be TRBD1 (5 bases). The germline V gene has CDR1 LNHDA and CDR2 SQIVND (reference sequence). This CDR3 has 14 amino acids. The V end lost 9 bases, the J end lost 8 bases, and 19 bases lay between the germline ends. CDR3 residues: CASPGEGLGEKLFF. CDR3 DNA sequence: TGTGCCAGCCCTGGGGAGGGGTTGGGCGAAAAACTGTTTTTT.

This chain uses TRBV5-4 with TRBJ2-7; perhaps TRBD2 as D (7 bases). The germline V and J ends were trimmed by 3 bases and 6 bases, with 25 bases remaining between them. Germline V CDR1 and CDR2: SGHNT, YYREEE (reference sequence). The CDR3 has 17 residues. This CDR3 reads CASSSGGGGTPRLEQYF. DNA of the CDR3: TGTGCCAGCAGCTCGGGGGGAGGTGGGACACCCCGACTCGAGCAGTACTTC.

The chain employs TRBV12-5 and TRBJ1-1, with D perhaps TRBD1 (5 bases). V lost 6 bases and J 5 bases, leaving 10 bases between the germline ends. The CDR3 has 12 residues. The germline V gene has CDR1 LGHNT and CDR2 FRNRAP. The CDR3 reads CASGLGGTEAFF. The CDR3, as DNA: TGTGCTAGTGGACTGGGGGGGACTGAAGCTTTCTTT.

At least ten counts were recorded for this clone. The rearrangement uses TRBV27 and TRBJ2-4; TRBD1 matches at 8 bases. V shed 5 bases, J shed 7 bases, and the junction held 10 bases outside the gene matches. CDR1 is MNHEY, CDR2 SMNVEV, per germline (reference sequence). The CDR3 runs 15 residues. Here the CDR3 reads CASSRQTGGRNIQYF. DNA of the CDR3: TGTGCCAGCAGTCGTCAAACAGGGGGTCGGAACATTCAGTACTTC.

This clone came up a few times. The chain links TRBV7-9 to TRBJ1-1, with D hard to call. The germline CDR1 and CDR2 sequences are SEHNR and FQNEAQ (reference sequence). CDR3 length: 13 residues. V was trimmed by 1 base and J by 10 bases, leaving 13 bases between them. The CDR3 sequence: CASSLDSSGGAFF. Written as DNA, the CDR3 is TGTGCCAGCAGCTTAGATTCATCAGGAGGAGCTTTCTTT.